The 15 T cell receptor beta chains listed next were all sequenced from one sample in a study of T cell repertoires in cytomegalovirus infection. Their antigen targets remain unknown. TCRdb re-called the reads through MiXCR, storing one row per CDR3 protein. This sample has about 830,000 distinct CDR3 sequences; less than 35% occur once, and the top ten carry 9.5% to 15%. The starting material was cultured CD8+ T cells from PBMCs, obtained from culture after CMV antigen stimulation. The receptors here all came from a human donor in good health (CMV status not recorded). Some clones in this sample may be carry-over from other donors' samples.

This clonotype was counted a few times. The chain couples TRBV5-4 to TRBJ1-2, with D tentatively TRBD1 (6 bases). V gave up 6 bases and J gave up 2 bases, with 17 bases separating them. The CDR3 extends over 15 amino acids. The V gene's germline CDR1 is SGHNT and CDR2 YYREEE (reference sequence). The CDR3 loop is CASNLATGLNYGYTF. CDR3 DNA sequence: TGTGCCAGCAACCTTGCTACAGGGTTGAACTATGGCTACACCTTC.

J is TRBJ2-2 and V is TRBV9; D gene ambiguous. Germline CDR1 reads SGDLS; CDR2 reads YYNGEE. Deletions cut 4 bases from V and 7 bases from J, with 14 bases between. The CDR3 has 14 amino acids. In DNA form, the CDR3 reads TGTGCCAGCAGCCCGATCTACAAGCACGGGGAGCTGTTTTTT. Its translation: CASSPIYKHGELFF.

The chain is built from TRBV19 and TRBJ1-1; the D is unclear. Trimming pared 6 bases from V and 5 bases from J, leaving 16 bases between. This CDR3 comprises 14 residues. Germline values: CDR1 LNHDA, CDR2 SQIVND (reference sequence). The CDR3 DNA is TGTGCCAGTAGGATACCTCCGGAAAATACTGAAGCTTTCTTT. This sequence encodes CASRIPPENTEAFF.

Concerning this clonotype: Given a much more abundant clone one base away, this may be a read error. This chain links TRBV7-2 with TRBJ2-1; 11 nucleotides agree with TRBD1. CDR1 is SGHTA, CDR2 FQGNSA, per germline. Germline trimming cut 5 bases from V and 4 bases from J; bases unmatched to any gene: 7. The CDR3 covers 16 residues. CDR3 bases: TGTGCCAGCAGCATCTACCGGGACAGGGGGTACAATGAGCAGTTCTTC. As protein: CASSIYRDRGYNEQFF.

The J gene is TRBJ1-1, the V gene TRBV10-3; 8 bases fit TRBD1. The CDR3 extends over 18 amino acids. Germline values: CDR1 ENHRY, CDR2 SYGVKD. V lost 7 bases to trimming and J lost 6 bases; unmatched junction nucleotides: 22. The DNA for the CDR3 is TGTGCCATCATGTTGTTTGGCGCAGGGGGCCTTGGAGGGGCTGAAGCTTTCTTT. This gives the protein CAIMLFGAGGLGGAEAFF.

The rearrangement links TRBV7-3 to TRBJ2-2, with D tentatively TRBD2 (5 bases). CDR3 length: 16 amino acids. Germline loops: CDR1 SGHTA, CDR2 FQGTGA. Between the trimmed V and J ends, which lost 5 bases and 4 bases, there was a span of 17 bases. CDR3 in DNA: TGTGCCAGCAGCCCCTGGGCGTTAGCGAGCACCGGGGAGCTGTTTTTT. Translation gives CASSPWALASTGELFF.

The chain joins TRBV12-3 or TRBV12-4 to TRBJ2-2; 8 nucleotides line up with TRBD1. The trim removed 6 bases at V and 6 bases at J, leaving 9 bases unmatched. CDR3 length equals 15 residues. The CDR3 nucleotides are TGTGCCAGCAGCCTCGGACAGGGCAGACCCGGGGAGCTGTTTTTT. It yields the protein CASSLGQGRPGELFF.

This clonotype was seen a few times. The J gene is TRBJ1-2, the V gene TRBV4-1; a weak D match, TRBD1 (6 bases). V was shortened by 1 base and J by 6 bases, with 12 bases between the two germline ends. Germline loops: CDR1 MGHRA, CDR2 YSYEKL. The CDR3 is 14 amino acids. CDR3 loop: CASSQGPGGNGYTF. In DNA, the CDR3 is TGCGCCAGCAGCCAAGGACCCGGGGGCAATGGCTACACCTTC.

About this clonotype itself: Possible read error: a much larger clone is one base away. CDR3 coding DNA: TGTGCCAACAGTTTCGGGCGGATTGAGCAGTACTTC. Translating gives CANSFGRIEQYF. The genes are TRBV12-3 or TRBV12-4 and TRBJ2-7; unclear D gene. The CDR3 is made up of 12 amino acids.

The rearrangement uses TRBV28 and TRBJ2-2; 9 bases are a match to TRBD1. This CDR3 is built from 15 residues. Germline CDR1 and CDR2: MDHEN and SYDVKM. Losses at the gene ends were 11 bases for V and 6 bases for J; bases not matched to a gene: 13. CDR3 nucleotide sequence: TGTGCCGTCTCGGGATGGGACAGGGTACCCGGGGAGCTGTTTTTT. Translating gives CAVSGWDRVPGELFF.

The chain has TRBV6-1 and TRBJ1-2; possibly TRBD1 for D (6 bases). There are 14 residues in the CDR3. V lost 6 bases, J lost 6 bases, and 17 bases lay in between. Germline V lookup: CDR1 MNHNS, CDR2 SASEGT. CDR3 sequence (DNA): TGTGCCAGCAGCACAGGGCAGGGATTGAATGGCTACACCTTC. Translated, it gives CASSTGQGLNGYTF.

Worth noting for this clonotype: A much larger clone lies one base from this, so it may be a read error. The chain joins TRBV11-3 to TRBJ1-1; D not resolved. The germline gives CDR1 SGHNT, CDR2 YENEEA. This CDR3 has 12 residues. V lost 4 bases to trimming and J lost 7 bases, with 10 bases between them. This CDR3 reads CASSSQDGEAFF. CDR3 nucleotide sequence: TGTGCCAGCAGCTCCCAGGACGGTGAAGCTTTCTTT.

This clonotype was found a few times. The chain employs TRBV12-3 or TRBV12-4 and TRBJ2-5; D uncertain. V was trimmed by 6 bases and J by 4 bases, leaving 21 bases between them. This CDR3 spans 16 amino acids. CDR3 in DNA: TGTGCCAGCAGATCCATCAATTTTGGCGGACGAGAGACCCAGTACTTC. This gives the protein CASRSINFGGRETQYF.

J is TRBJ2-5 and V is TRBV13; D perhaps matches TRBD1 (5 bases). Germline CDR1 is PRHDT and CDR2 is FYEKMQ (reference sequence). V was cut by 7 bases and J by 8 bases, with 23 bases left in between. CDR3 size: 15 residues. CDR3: CASTRPGHRMDTQYF. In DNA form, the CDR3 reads TGTGCCAGCACCCGACCCGGCCACAGGATGGATACCCAGTACTTC.

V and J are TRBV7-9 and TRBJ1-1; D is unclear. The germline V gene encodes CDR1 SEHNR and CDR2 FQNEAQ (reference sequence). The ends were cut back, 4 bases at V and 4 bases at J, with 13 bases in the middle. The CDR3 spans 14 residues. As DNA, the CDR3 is TGTGCCAGCAGCTACGGACGAGCCAGCACTGAAGCTTTCTTT. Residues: CASSYGRASTEAFF. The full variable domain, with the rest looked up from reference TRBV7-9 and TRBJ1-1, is DTGVSQNPRHKITKRGQNVTFRCDPISEHNRLYWYRQTLGQGPEFLTYFQNEAQLEKSRLLSDRFSAERPKGSFSTLEIQRTEQGDSAMYLCASSYGRASTEAFFGQGTRLTVV.